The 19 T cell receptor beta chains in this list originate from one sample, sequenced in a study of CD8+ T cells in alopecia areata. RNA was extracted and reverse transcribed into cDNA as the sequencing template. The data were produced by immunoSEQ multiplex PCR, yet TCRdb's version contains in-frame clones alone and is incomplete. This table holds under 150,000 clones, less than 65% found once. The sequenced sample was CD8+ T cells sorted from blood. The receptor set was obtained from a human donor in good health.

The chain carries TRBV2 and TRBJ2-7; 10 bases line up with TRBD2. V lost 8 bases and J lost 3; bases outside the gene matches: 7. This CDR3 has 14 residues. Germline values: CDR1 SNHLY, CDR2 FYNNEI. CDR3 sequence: CASGRTSGVYEQYF. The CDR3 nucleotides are TGTGCCAGCGGAAGGACTAGCGGAGTCTACGAGCAGTACTTC.

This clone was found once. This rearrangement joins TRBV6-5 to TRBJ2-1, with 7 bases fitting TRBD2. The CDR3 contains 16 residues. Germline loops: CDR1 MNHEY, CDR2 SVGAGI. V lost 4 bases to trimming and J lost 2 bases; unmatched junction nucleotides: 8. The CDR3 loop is CASSSVAGSAYNEQFF. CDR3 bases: TGTGCCAGCAGTTCCGTAGCGGGTAGTGCCTACAATGAGCAGTTCTTC.

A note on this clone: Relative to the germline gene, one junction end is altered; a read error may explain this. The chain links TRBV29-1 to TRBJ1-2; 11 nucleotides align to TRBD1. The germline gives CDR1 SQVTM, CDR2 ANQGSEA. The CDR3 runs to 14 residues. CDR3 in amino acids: CSVAHTGTGGKDYF. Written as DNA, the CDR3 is TGCAGCGTTGCGCATACCGGGACAGGGGGAAAGGACTACTTC.

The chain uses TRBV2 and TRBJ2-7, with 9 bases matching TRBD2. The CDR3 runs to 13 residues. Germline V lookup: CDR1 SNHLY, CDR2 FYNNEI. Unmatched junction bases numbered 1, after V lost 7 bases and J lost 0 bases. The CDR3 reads CASKTSGSYEQYF. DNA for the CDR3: TGTGCCAGCAAGACTAGCGGCTCCTACGAGCAGTACTTC.

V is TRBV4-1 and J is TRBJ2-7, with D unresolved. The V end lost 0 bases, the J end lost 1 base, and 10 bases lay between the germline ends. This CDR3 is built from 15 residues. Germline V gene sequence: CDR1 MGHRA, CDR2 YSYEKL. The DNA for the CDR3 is TGCGCCAGCAGCCAAGATCACAGTCCTTCCTACGAGCAGTACTTC. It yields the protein CASSQDHSPSYEQYF.

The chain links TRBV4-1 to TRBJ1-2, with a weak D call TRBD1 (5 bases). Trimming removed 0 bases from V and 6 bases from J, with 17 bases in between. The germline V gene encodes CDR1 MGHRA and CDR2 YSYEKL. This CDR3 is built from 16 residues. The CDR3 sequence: CASSQDRNGAGDGYTF. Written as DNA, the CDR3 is TGCGCCAGCAGCCAAGATAGAAACGGCGCGGGGGATGGCTACACCTTC.

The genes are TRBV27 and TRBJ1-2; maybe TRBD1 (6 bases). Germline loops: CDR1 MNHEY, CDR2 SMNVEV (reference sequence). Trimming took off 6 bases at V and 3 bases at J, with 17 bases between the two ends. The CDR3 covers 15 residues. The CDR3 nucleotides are TGTGCCAGCAGCGACGGGGGCCCGCGGGACTATGGCTACACCTTC. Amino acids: CASSDGGPRDYGYTF.

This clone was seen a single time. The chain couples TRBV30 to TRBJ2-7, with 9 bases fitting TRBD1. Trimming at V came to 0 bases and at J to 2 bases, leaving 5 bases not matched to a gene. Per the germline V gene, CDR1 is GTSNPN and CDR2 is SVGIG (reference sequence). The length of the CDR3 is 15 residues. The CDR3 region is CAWSVPGQGAYEQYF. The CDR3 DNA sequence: TGTGCCTGGAGTGTACCGGGACAGGGAGCCTACGAGCAGTACTTC.

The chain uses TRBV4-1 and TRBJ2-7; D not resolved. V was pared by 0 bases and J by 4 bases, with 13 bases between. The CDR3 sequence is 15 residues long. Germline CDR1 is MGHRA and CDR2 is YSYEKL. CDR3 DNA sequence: TGCGCCAGCAGCCAAGAACCCAGCTTTGGGTACGAGCAGTACTTC. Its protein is CASSQEPSFGYEQYF.

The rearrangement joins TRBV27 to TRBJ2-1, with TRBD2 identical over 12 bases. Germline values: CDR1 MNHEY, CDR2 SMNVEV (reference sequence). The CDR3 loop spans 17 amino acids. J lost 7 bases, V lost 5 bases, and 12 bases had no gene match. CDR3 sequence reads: CASSTRTSGTISNEQFF. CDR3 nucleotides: TGTGCCAGCAGTACCAGGACTAGCGGGACAATATCAAATGAGCAGTTCTTC.

The CDR3: CASSHTLASGSYEQYF. CDR3 DNA sequence: TGTGCCAGCAGCCATACGCTAGCTAGCGGATCCTACGAGCAGTACTTC. The chain carries TRBV13 and TRBJ2-7; the match to TRBD2 covers 7 bases. There are 16 residues in the CDR3. The ends lost 5 bases at V and 1 base at J; junction bases unmatched: 11. The germline CDR1 and CDR2 sequences are PRHDT and FYEKMQ (reference sequence).

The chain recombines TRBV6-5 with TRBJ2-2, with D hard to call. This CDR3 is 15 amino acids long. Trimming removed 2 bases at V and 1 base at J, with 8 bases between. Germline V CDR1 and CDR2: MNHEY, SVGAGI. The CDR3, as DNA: TGTGCCAGCAGTTACGCGAGAGGGAACACCGGGGAGCTGTTTTTT. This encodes CASSYARGNTGELFF.

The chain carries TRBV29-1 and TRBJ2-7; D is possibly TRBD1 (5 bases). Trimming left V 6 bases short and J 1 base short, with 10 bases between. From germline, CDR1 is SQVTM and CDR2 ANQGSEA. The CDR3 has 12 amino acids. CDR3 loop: CSVYDSSYEQYF. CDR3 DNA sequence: TGCAGCGTCTACGACAGTTCCTACGAGCAGTACTTC.

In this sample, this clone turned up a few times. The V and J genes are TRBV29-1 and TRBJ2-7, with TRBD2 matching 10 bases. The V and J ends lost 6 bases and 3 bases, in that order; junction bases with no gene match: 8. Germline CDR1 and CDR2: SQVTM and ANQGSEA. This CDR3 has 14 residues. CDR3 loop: CSVLTLAGVYEQYF. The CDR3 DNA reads TGCAGCGTCCTTACCCTAGCGGGAGTCTACGAGCAGTACTTC.

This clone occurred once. CDR3 nucleotides: TGTGCCTGGGGCCCGGACATCAACTATGGCTACACCTTC. Translation gives CAWGPDINYGYTF. The rearrangement links TRBV30 to TRBJ1-2; perhaps TRBD1 as D (5 bases). The CDR3 spans 13 residues. V was trimmed by 5 bases and J by 2 bases, leaving 12 bases between them. Germline V lookup: CDR1 GTSNPN, CDR2 SVGIG (reference sequence).

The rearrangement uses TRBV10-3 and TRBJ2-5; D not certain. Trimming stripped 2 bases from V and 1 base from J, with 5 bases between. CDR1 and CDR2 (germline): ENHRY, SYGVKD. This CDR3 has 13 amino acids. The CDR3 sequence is CAISEPSQETQYF. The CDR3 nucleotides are TGTGCCATCAGTGAGCCCAGCCAAGAGACCCAGTACTTC.

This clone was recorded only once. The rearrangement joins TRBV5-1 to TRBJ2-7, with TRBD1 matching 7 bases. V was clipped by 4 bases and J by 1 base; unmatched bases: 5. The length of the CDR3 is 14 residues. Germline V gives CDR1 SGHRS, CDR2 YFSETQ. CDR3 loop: CASSLRQGSYEQYF. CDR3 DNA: TGCGCCAGCAGCCTGCGACAGGGTTCCTACGAGCAGTACTTC.

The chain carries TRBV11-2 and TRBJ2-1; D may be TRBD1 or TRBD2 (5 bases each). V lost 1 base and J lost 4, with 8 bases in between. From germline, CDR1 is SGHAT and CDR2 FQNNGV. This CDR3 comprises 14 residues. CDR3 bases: TGTGCCAGCAGCTTAGGAGGGGAGTACAATGAGCAGTTCTTC. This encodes CASSLGGEYNEQFF.

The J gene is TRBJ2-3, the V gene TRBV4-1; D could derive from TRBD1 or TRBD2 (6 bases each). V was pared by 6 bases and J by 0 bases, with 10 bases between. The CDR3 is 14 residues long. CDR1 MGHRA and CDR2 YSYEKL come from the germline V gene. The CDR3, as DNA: TGCGCCAGCAGGGGGGGCGGAAGCACAGATACGCAGTATTTT. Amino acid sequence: CASRGGGSTDTQYF.